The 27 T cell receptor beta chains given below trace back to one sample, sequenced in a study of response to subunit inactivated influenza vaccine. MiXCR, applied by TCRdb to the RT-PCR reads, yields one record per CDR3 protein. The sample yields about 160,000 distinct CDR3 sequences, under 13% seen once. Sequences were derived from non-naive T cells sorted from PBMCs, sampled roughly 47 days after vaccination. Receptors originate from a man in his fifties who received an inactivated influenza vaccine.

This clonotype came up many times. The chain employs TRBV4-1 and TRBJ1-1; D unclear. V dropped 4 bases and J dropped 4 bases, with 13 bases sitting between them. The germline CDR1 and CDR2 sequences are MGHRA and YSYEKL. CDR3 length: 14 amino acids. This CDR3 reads CASSLPGGRTEAFF. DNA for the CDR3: TGCGCCAGCAGCCTCCCCGGAGGGCGCACTGAAGCTTTCTTT.

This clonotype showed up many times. The CDR3: CSARPGQGAYEQYF. DNA for the CDR3: TGCAGTGCTAGACCGGGACAGGGAGCATACGAGCAGTACTTC. V is TRBV20-1 and J is TRBJ2-7, with TRBD1 matching over 9 bases. The germline V gene has CDR1 DFQATT and CDR2 SNEGSKA (reference sequence). The CDR3 is 14 amino acids. V dropped 2 bases and J dropped 4; count of bases not matched to a gene: 6.

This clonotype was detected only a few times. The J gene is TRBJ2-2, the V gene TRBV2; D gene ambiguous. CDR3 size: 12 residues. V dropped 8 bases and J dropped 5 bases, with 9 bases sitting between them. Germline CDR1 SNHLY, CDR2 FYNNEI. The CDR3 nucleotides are TGTGCCAGCTGTATCGGGACCGGGGAGCTGTTTTTT. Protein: CASCIGTGELFF.

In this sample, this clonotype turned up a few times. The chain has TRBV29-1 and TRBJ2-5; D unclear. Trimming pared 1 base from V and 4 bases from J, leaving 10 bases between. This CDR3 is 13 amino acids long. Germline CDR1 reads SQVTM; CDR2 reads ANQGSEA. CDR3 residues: CSVEGRGVETQYF. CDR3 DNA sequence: TGCAGCGTTGAAGGACGCGGCGTAGAGACCCAGTACTTC.

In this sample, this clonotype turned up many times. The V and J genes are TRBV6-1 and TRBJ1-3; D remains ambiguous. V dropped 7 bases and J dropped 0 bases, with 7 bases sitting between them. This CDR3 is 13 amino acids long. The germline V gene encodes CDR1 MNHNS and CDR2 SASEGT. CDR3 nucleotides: TGTGCCAGCAAGGAAAGCTCTGGAAACACCATATATTTT. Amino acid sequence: CASKESSGNTIYF.

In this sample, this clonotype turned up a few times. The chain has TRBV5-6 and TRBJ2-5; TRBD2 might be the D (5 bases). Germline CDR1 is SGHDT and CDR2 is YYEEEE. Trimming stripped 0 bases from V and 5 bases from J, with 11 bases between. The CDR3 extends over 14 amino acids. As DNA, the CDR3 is TGTGCCAGCAGCTTGGGCGGGCCGCGGGAGACCCAGTACTTC. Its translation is CASSLGGPRETQYF.

CDR3 sequence (DNA): TGTGCCAGCAGCCAAGACGAACAGTCTAAGAACACTGAAGCTTTCTTT. Translation: CASSQDEQSKNTEAFF. The chain is built from TRBV4-2 and TRBJ1-1; no clear D. This CDR3 region has 16 residues. Trimming removed 0 bases from V and 1 base from J, with 12 bases in between. The germline CDR1 and CDR2 sequences are LGHNA and YNFKEQ.

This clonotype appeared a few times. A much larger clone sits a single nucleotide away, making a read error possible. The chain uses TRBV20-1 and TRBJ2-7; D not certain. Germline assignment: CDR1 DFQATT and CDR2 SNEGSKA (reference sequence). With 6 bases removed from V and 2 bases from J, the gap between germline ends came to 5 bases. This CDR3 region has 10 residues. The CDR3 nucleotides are TGCAGTGCATGCGCCTACGAGCAGTACTTC. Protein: CSACAYEQYF.

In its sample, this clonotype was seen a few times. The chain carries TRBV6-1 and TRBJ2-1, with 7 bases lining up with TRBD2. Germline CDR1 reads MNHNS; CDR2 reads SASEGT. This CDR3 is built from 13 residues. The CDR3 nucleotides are TGTGCGAGCGGGGCTAGCGGTTACAATGAGCAGTTCTTC. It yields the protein CASGASGYNEQFF.

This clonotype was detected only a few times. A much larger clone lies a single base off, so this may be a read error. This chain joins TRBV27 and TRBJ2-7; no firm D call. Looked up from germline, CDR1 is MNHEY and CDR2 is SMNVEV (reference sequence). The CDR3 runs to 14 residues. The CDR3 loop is CASYAWGRSYEHYF. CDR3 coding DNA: TGTGCCAGCTATGCCTGGGGAAGATCCTACGAGCACTACTTC.

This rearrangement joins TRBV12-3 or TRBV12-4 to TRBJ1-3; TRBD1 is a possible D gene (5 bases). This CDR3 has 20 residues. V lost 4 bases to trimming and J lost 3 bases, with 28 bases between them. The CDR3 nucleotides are TGTGCCAGCAGTTCAACCTGGACACCGAAACCAGTAACCTTTGGAAACACCATATATTTT. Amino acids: CASSSTWTPKPVTFGNTIYF.

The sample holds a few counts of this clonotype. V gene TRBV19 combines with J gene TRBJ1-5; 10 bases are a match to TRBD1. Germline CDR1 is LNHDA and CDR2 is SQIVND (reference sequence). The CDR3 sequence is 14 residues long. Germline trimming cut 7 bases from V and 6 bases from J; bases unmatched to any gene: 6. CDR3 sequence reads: CASKGTGVSQPQHF. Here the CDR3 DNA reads TGTGCCAGTAAGGGGACAGGGGTGAGTCAGCCCCAGCATTTT.

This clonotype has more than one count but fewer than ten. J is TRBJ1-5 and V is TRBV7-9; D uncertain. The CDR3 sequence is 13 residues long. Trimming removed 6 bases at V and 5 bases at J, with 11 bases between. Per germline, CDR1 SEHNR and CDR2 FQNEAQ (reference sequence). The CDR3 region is CASSRDVDQPQHF. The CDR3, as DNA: TGTGCCAGCAGTCGAGACGTAGATCAGCCCCAGCATTTT.

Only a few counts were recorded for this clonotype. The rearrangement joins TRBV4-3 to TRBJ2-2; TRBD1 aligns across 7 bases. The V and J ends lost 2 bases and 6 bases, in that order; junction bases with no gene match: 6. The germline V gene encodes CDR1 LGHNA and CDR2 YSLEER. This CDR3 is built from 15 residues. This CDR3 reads CASSQTGVGAGELFF. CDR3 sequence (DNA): TGCGCCAGCAGCCAAACAGGGGTCGGGGCCGGGGAGCTGTTTTTT.

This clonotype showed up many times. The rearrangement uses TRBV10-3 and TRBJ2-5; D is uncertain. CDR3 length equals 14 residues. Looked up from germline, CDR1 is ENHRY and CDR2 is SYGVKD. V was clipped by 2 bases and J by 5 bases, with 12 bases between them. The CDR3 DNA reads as TGTGCCATCAGTGAGGGCAGAACCGGGGAGACCCAGTACTTC. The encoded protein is CAISEGRTGETQYF.

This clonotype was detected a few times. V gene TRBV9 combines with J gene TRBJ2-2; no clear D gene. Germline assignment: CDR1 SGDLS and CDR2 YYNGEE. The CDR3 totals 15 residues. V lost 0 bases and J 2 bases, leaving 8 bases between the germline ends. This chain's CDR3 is CASSVGLANTGELFF. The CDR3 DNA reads TGTGCCAGCAGCGTAGGATTGGCTAACACCGGGGAGCTGTTTTTT.

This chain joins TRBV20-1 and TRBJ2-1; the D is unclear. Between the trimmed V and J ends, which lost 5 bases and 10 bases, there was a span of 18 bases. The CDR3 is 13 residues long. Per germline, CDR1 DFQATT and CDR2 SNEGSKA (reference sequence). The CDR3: CSARTNKRYEQFF. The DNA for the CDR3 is TGCAGTGCTCGTACTAATAAGCGATACGAGCAGTTCTTC.

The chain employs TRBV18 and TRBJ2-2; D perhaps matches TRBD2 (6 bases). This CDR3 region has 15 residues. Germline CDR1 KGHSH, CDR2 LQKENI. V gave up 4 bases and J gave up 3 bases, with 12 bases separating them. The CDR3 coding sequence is TGTGCCAGCTCACGACGGAGGGCGGACACCGGGGAGCTGTTTTTT. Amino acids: CASSRRRADTGELFF. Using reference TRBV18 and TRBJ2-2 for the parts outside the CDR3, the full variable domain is NAGVMQNPRHLVRRRGQEARLRCSPMKGHSHVYWYRQLPEEGLKFMVYLQKENIIDESGMPKERFSAEFPKEGPSILRIQQVVRGDSAAYFCASSRRRADTGELFFGEGSRLTVL.

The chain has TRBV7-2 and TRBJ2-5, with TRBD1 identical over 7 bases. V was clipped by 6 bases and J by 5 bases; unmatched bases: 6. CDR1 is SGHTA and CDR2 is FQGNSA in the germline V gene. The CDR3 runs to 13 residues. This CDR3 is CASRRPGQETQYF. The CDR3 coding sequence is TGTGCCAGCAGGAGACCGGGACAGGAGACCCAGTACTTC.

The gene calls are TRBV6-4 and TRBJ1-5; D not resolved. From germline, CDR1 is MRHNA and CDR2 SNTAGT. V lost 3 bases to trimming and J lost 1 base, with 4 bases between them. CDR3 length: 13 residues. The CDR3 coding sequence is TGTGCCAGCAGTGAGGAGAGCAATCAGCCCCAGCATTTT. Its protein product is CASSEESNQPQHF.

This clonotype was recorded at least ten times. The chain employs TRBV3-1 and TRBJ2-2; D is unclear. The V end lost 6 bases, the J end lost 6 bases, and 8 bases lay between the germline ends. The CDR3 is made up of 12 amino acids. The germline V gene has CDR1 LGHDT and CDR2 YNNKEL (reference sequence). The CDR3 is CASRTIAGELFF. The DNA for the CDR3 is TGTGCCAGCAGGACCATAGCCGGGGAGCTGTTTTTT.

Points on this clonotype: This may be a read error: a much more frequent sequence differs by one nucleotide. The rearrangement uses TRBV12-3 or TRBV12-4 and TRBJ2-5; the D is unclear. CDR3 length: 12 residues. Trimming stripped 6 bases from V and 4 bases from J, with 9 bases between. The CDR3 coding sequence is TGTGCCAGCAGACGGGCCCTAGAGACCCAGTACTTC. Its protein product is CASRRALETQYF.

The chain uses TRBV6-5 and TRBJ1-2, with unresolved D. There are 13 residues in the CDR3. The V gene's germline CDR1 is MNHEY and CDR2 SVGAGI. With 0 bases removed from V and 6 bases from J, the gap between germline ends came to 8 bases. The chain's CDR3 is CASSYSGSHGYTF. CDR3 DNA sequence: TGTGCCAGCAGTTACTCAGGCTCTCATGGCTACACCTTC.

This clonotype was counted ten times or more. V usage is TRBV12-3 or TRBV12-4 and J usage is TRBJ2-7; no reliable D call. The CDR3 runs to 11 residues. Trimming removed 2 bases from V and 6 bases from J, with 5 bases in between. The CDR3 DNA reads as TGTGCCAGCAGTTTACGCTTCGAGCAGTACTTC. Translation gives CASSLRFEQYF.

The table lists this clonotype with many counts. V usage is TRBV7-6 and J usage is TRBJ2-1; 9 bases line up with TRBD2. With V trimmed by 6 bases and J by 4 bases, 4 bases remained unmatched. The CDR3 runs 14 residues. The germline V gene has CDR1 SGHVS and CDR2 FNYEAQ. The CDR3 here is CASRSSGGYNEQFF. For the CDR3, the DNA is TGTGCCAGCAGATCGAGCGGGGGGTACAATGAGCAGTTCTTC.

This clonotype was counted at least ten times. The CDR3 DNA reads as TGTGCCAGCTCACCACCTACTAGTAACAATGAGCAGTTCTTC. Amino acids: CASSPPTSNNEQFF. The chain couples TRBV18 to TRBJ2-1; D possibly corresponds to TRBD2 (5 bases). Germline V gives CDR1 KGHSH, CDR2 LQKENI. This CDR3 has 14 residues. The V end lost 0 bases, the J end lost 5 bases, and 8 bases lay between the germline ends.

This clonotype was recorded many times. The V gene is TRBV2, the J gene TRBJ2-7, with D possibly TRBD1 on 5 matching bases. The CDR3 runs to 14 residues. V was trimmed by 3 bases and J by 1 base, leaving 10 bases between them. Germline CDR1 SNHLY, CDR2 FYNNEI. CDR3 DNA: TGTGCCAGCAGTGATGTAAACAGGTCCTACGAGCAGTACTTC. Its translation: CASSDVNRSYEQYF.